These 23 T cell receptor beta chains were sequenced from one sample in a study of human T cells and chemical hapten exposure. Described time point: patch test 3, about 24 weeks after DPC sensitization. Specified treatment: therapeutic diphenylcyclopropenone sensitization with weekly scalp DPC. TCRdb fed the RACE reads into MiXCR, producing one record per CDR3 protein. The sample shows over 80,000 distinct CDR3 sequences, roughly 10% of them seen only once. The sample was whole blood, taken in connection with sensitization to the hapten diphenylcyclopropenone (DPC). These receptors all come from a woman aged 30 to 39 with alopecia areata. Some clones in this sample may be carry-over from other donors' samples.

This rearrangement joins TRBV28 to TRBJ1-5, with D hard to call. The V and J ends lost 3 bases and 4 bases respectively, with 10 bases between them. CDR3 size: 14 residues. CDR1 is MDHEN and CDR2 is SYDVKM in the germline V gene. CDR3 protein: CASSFLQLNQPQHF. CDR3 DNA: TGTGCCAGCAGTTTTCTGCAACTTAATCAGCCCCAGCATTTT.

The sample holds many counts of this clonotype. The chain is built from TRBV20-1 and TRBJ2-1; weak D call: TRBD2 (6 bases). Germline-derived CDR1 and CDR2 are DFQATT and SNEGSKA (reference sequence). The CDR3 runs to 16 residues. V lost 6 bases and J 0 bases, leaving 18 bases between the germline ends. CDR3 region: CSALRTITSSYNEQFF. In DNA, the CDR3 is TGCAGTGCGCTCAGGACTATCACGAGCTCCTACAATGAGCAGTTCTTC.

The table lists this clonotype with many counts. The chain is built from TRBV4-2 and TRBJ2-3, with D unresolved. Germline V gene data show CDR1 as LGHNA and CDR2 as YNFKEQ. V was trimmed by 0 bases and J by 4 bases, leaving 11 bases between them. CDR3 length equals 15 residues. For the CDR3, the DNA is TGTGCCAGCAGCCAAGATGGAGTGGCCCCAGATACGCAGTATTTT. Amino acid sequence: CASSQDGVAPDTQYF.

This clonotype has only a few counts. This chain uses TRBV4-1 with TRBJ1-1, with D uncertain. The CDR3 is made up of 15 amino acids. Germline CDR1 MGHRA, CDR2 YSYEKL. Trimming removed 0 bases at V and 5 bases at J, with 13 bases between. The CDR3, as DNA: TGCGCCAGCAGCCAAGATCTTGGGCTGGGAACTGAAGCTTTCTTT. It is translated as CASSQDLGLGTEAFF.

This clonotype was seen only a few times. The V and J genes are TRBV7-6 and TRBJ2-3; D unclear. Looked up from germline, CDR1 is SGHVS and CDR2 is FNYEAQ. The CDR3 spans 13 residues. V was pared by 0 bases and J by 4 bases, with 5 bases between. CDR3 bases: TGTGCCAGCAGCTTAGCGCTATCAGATACGCAGTATTTT. Amino acid sequence: CASSLALSDTQYF.

This clonotype appeared a few times. The chain uses TRBV6-4 and TRBJ2-1; D remains unclear. The CDR3 runs to 16 residues. CDR1 is MRHNA, CDR2 SNTAGT, per germline. V was clipped by 2 bases and J by 0 bases, with 11 bases between them. CDR3 protein: CASSDEETSSYNEQFF. CDR3 coding DNA: TGTGCCAGCAGTGACGAAGAGACAAGCTCCTACAATGAGCAGTTCTTC.

Details on this clonotype: Possible read error: a much larger clone is one base away. The V call is TRBV11-2, the J call TRBJ1-1, with TRBD1 identical over 10 bases. Looked up from germline, CDR1 is SGHAT and CDR2 is FQNNGV. The CDR3 has 15 residues. V shed 4 bases and J 4 bases; nucleotides not matched to a gene: 6. This chain's CDR3 is CASSSRTGGTTEAFF. The CDR3, as DNA: TGTGCCAGCAGCTCCCGGACAGGGGGAACCACTGAAGCTTTCTTT.

In DNA, the CDR3 is TGTGCCAGCAGTTTCCAGGGCATCGAGCAGTACTTC. Residues: CASSFQGIEQYF. The chain uses TRBV28 and TRBJ2-7; D possibly corresponds to TRBD1 (5 bases). This CDR3 has 12 residues. Germline CDR1 MDHEN, CDR2 SYDVKM. The V end lost 3 bases, the J end lost 6 bases, and 9 bases lay between the germline ends.

The chain joins TRBV28 to TRBJ1-2; D might be TRBD1 (6 bases). The CDR3 totals 14 residues. From germline, CDR1 is MDHEN and CDR2 SYDVKM. Deletions cut 6 bases from V and 8 bases from J, with 19 bases between. The chain's CDR3 is CASRATGTTQGYTF. The DNA of the CDR3 is TGTGCCAGCAGGGCAACCGGGACAACTCAAGGCTACACCTTC.

This clonotype was observed at least ten times. The chain couples TRBV4-1 to TRBJ1-1; no clear D gene. The CDR3 covers 14 residues. V was trimmed by 0 bases and J by 2 bases, leaving 7 bases between them. Germline lookup yields CDR1 MGHRA and CDR2 YSYEKL. CDR3 bases: TGCGCCAGCAGCCAAGACTTCCCAAACACTGAAGCTTTCTTT. Protein: CASSQDFPNTEAFF.

At least ten counts were recorded for this clonotype. The chain carries TRBV28 and TRBJ1-3, with D unclear. The CDR3 is 13 residues long. Germline CDR1 is MDHEN and CDR2 is SYDVKM. Deletions cut 7 bases from V and 1 base from J, with 8 bases between. The DNA of the CDR3 is TGTGCCAGCATATGGCGGTCTGGAAACACCATATATTTT. Translated: CASIWRSGNTIYF.

This clonotype was counted between two and nine times. This chain links TRBV7-2 with TRBJ2-1, with TRBD1 identical over 9 bases. This CDR3 is built from 16 residues. Germline V gene sequence: CDR1 SGHTA, CDR2 FQGNSA. After removal of 1 base from V and 4 bases from J, the junction contained 5 bases not matched to a gene. The CDR3 DNA follows: TGTGCCAGCAGCTTAGTGGGACAGGGTACGTACAATGAGCAGTTCTTC. It specifies CASSLVGQGTYNEQFF.

This clonotype was observed a few times. The rearrangement uses TRBV12-3 or TRBV12-4 and TRBJ1-5; D not certain. V lost 5 bases, J lost 3 bases, and 5 bases lay in between. This CDR3 spans 12 amino acids. CDR3 DNA: TGTGCCAGCAGTCCGCCCAATCAGCCCCAGCATTTT. This codes for CASSPPNQPQHF.

This clonotype was picked up many times. The chain carries TRBV28 and TRBJ2-1; either TRBD1 or TRBD2 may supply D (6 bases each). The germline V gene encodes CDR1 MDHEN and CDR2 SYDVKM. The CDR3 runs to 11 residues. Between the trimmed V and J ends, which lost 3 bases and 15 bases, there was a span of 12 bases. In DNA form, the CDR3 reads TGTGCCAGCAGTTTTGCCCGGGGGCGGTTCTTC. It is translated as CASSFARGRFF.

This clonotype was observed a few times. The chain combines TRBV20-1 with TRBJ2-3; D call uncertain. Germline V CDR1 and CDR2: DFQATT, SNEGSKA (reference sequence). The V end was cut by 3 bases, the J end by 0 bases, with 7 bases between. CDR3 length equals 13 residues. In DNA, the CDR3 is TGCAGTGCTAGCGACACCAGCACAGATACGCAGTATTTT. Residues: CSASDTSTDTQYF.

The chain combines TRBV20-1 with TRBJ2-1, with D possibly called TRBD1 or TRBD2 (6 bases each). The CDR3 covers 17 residues. Trimming left V 1 base short and J 2 bases short, with 18 bases between. Germline V gene sequence: CDR1 DFQATT, CDR2 SNEGSKA (reference sequence). For the CDR3, the DNA is TGCAGTGCTAGAGTAGGGGGGACAACACTCGCCTACAATGAGCAGTTCTTC. This translates into CSARVGGTTLAYNEQFF.

The chain uses TRBV11-2 and TRBJ2-2, with unresolved D. V dropped 4 bases and J dropped 1 base, with 10 bases sitting between them. Germline CDR1 reads SGHAT; CDR2 reads FQNNGV. The CDR3 is 15 residues long. The CDR3 coding sequence is TGTGCCAGCAGCTCCCCCCGTTGGAACACCGGGGAGCTGTTTTTT. Translating gives CASSSPRWNTGELFF.

This clonotype showed up many times. In DNA, the CDR3 is TGTGCCAGCAGCCCGTCCCGGGACAGAAATGAAAAACTGTTTTTT. Translating gives CASSPSRDRNEKLFF. This chain uses TRBV7-9 with TRBJ1-4; 7 nucleotides agree with TRBD1. The V and J ends lost 5 bases and 5 bases, in that order; junction bases with no gene match: 8. Per the germline V gene, CDR1 is SEHNR and CDR2 is FQNEAQ (reference sequence). There are 15 residues in the CDR3. The full variable domain, in which reference TRBV7-9 and TRBJ1-4 provide the parts outside the CDR3, is DTGVSQNPRHKITKRGQNVTFRCDPISEHNRLYWYRQTLGQGPEFLTYFQNEAQLEKSRLLSDRFSAERPKGSFSTLEIQRTEQGDSAMYLCASSPSRDRNEKLFFGSGTQLSVL.

This chain connects TRBV29-1 to TRBJ2-5; TRBD1 might be the D (6 bases). Between the trimmed V and J ends, which lost 3 bases and 5 bases, there was a span of 7 bases. Germline CDR1 reads SQVTM; CDR2 reads ANQGSEA. This CDR3 is 11 amino acids long. This CDR3 reads CSVERGETQYF. The DNA for the CDR3 is TGCAGCGTTGAGAGGGGGGAGACCCAGTACTTC.

This clonotype was seen repeatedly, ten times or more. The gene calls are TRBV28 and TRBJ2-3; no reliable D call. The CDR3 has 14 residues. CDR1 is MDHEN, CDR2 SYDVKM, per germline. V gave up 4 bases and J gave up 3 bases, with 11 bases separating them. CDR3 DNA sequence: TGTGCCAGCAGTTCGGTCGGTTGGACAGATACGCAGTATTTT. Amino acids: CASSSVGWTDTQYF.

At least ten counts were recorded for this clonotype. This sequence joins TRBV6-5 and TRBJ1-1; D remains ambiguous. Trimming stripped 0 bases from V and 3 bases from J, with 11 bases between. Germline V CDR1 and CDR2: MNHEY, SVGAGI. There are 15 residues in the CDR3. CDR3 coding DNA: TGTGCCAGCAGTTACTCCGGGGTAGCGGACACTGAAGCTTTCTTT. Protein sequence: CASSYSGVADTEAFF.

This clonotype was picked up a small number of times. The chain uses TRBV10-3 and TRBJ1-2, with 7 nucleotides matching TRBD1. V dropped 6 bases and J dropped 8; count of bases not matched to a gene: 9. CDR1 is ENHRY, CDR2 SYGVKD, per germline. The CDR3 contains 13 residues. The CDR3 DNA reads TGTGCCATCAGCAGACAGGGAGATTCGGGCTACACCTTC. Residues: CAISRQGDSGYTF.

This clonotype came up many times. The chain combines TRBV5-1 with TRBJ2-1, with D unresolved. Per the germline V gene, CDR1 is SGHRS and CDR2 is YFSETQ. The V end lost 1 base, the J end lost 1 base, and 6 bases lay between the germline ends. The CDR3 consists of 14 residues. The CDR3, as DNA: TGCGCCAGCAGCTTGCCGGGTTCCTACAATGAGCAGTTCTTC. It encodes CASSLPGSYNEQFF.